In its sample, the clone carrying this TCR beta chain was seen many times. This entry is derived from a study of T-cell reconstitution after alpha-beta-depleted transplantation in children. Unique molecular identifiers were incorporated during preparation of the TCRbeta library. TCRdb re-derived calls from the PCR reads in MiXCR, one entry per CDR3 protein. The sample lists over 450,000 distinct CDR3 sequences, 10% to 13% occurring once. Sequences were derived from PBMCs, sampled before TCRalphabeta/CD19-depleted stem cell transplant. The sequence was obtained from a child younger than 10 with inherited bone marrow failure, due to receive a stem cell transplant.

CDR3 DNA: TGCGCCAGCAGCCAAGAGCTAGCGGGTACCTACAATGAGCAGTTCTTC. Its translation is CASSQELAGTYNEQFF. J is TRBJ2-1 and V is TRBV4-1; TRBD2 aligns across 8 bases. Per germline, CDR1 MGHRA and CDR2 YSYEKL. J gave up 2 bases and V 0 bases, and 3 bases lay outside the gene matches. CDR3 length: 16 residues.